The 15 T cell receptor beta chains presented below share a single source sample, sequenced in a study of cytomegalovirus exposure and HLA in healthy donors. PCR was performed using 60 Vbeta and 13 Jbeta primers. Here immunoSEQ multiplex PCR was the method, and the copy in TCRdb shows in-frame clones only, minus some. This sample has roughly 73,000 clones, with 75% to 85% found just once. Sequencing input: PBMCs. These receptors all come from a middle-aged man in good health and CMV-seronegative.

The chain is built from TRBV5-1 and TRBJ2-5; D not resolved. From germline, CDR1 is SGHRS and CDR2 YFSETQ. V was shortened by 1 base and J by 3 bases, with 16 bases between the two germline ends. The CDR3 sequence is 16 residues long. In DNA, the CDR3 is TGCGCCAGCAGCTTGTACCGATCAGGAATGGAAGAGACCCAGTACTTC. It encodes CASSLYRSGMEETQYF. The whole variable domain, filled in from reference TRBV5-1 and TRBJ2-5, reads KAGVTQTPRYLIKTRGQQVTLSCSPISGHRSVSWYQQTPGQGLQFLFEYFSETQRNKGNFPGRFSGRQFSNSRSEMNVSTLELGDSALYLCASSLYRSGMEETQYFGPGTRLLVL.

This rearrangement joins TRBV5-4 to TRBJ1-3, with unresolved D. The CDR3 has 16 residues. Trimming left V 2 bases short and J 0 bases short, with 12 bases between. CDR1 is SGHNT and CDR2 is YYREEE in the germline V gene (reference sequence). The CDR3 spells CASSFDPGFSGNTIYF. The DNA of the CDR3 is TGTGCCAGCAGCTTCGATCCCGGGTTCTCTGGAAACACCATATATTTT.

The chain recombines TRBV2 with TRBJ1-2, with 9 nucleotides matching TRBD1. The CDR3 consists of 15 residues. With 9 bases clipped from V and 5 bases from J, the junction kept 13 bases outside the gene matches. CDR1 and CDR2 (germline): SNHLY, FYNNEI. DNA of the CDR3: TGTGCCAGACGAAGGACAGGGGTGTATCAGTATGGCTACACCTTC. The encoded protein is CARRRTGVYQYGYTF.

This rearrangement joins TRBV6-6 to TRBJ1-5; D gene unclear. Germline CDR1 and CDR2: MNHNY and SVGAGI (reference sequence). V lost 0 bases to trimming and J lost 4 bases, with 4 bases between them. This CDR3 comprises 13 residues. CDR3 nucleotides: TGTGCCAGCAGTTACTCGAGTAATCAGCCCCAGCATTTT. The encoded protein is CASSYSSNQPQHF.

A remark on this clone: At one of its ends the junction is not consistent with the germline gene, which may arise from a read error. The genes are TRBV5-1 and TRBJ1-2; TRBD1 matches at 7 bases. The CDR3 totals 14 residues. The germline gives CDR1 SGHRS, CDR2 YFSETQ. The DNA of the CDR3 is TGCGCCAGCAGCCCGGGGACAGCTAACTATGGCTACCCCTTC. Protein product: CASSPGTANYGYPF.

The V and J genes are TRBV7-2 and TRBJ2-7; the D gene is possibly TRBD1 (5 bases). The CDR3 has 13 residues. Germline lookup yields CDR1 SGHTA and CDR2 FQGNSA. Deletions cut 5 bases from V and 0 bases from J, with 8 bases between. The CDR3 DNA is TGTGCCAGCAGCCAAGGGGCCTCCTACGAGCAGTACTTC. This translates into CASSQGASYEQYF.

This clone was seen a handful of times. The rearrangement joins TRBV6-6 to TRBJ1-5; 7 bases line up with TRBD1. J was trimmed by 5 bases and V by 2 bases; bases with no gene match: 9. The CDR3 is 16 amino acids. CDR1 and CDR2 from the germline V gene are MNHNY and SVGAGI (reference sequence). The CDR3, as DNA: TGTGCCAGCAGTTACCAACAGGGGAATTTCGATCAGCCCCAGCATTTT. Its protein product is CASSYQQGNFDQPQHF.

The chain links TRBV6-6 to TRBJ1-5; TRBD1 matches at 9 bases. This CDR3 is 15 amino acids long. Germline V gene sequence: CDR1 MNHNY, CDR2 SVGAGI (reference sequence). J gave up 7 bases and V 6 bases, and 10 bases lay outside the gene matches. The DNA of the CDR3 is TGTGCCAGCAGCCCGGACGACAGGGGGAAGCAGCCCCAGCATTTT. Protein: CASSPDDRGKQPQHF.

This clone was observed a few times. The chain links TRBV7-9 to TRBJ1-1; D ambiguous. The CDR3 sequence is 13 residues long. The V gene's germline CDR1 is SEHNR and CDR2 FQNEAQ (reference sequence). V was pared by 5 bases and J by 1 base, with 8 bases between. CDR3 sequence: CASSVHQNTEAFF. For the CDR3, the DNA is TGTGCCAGCAGCGTACACCAGAACACTGAAGCTTTCTTT.

This rearrangement joins TRBV7-2 to TRBJ1-4, with 8 bases fitting TRBD1. Germline CDR1 and CDR2: SGHTA and FQGNSA. J gave up 7 bases and V 1 base, and 8 bases lay outside the gene matches. CDR3 length: 16 residues. CDR3 nucleotides: TGTGCCAGCAGCTTAGGGTTGGGACAGGTTGGTGAAAAACTGTTTTTT. Translated: CASSLGLGQVGEKLFF.

This sequence joins TRBV7-2 and TRBJ2-7; D gene uncertain. This CDR3 has 14 residues. Germline lookup yields CDR1 SGHTA and CDR2 FQGNSA. V gave up 5 bases and J gave up 4 bases, with 15 bases separating them. The CDR3 nucleotides are TGTGCCAGCAGCCTCCCGGTTACCAAATACGAGCAGTACTTC. It specifies CASSLPVTKYEQYF.

The chain employs TRBV4-1 and TRBJ2-2; 10 bases line up with TRBD1. V gave up 4 bases and J gave up 7 bases; unmatched junction bases: 6. The germline CDR1 and CDR2 sequences are MGHRA and YSYEKL. The CDR3 totals 15 residues. The CDR3 DNA follows: TGCGCCAGCAGCCGCGGACAGGGGGTGGTCGGGGAGCTGTTTTTT. It specifies CASSRGQGVVGELFF.

This clone showed up just once. V is TRBV7-9 and J is TRBJ1-5; 8 positions agree with TRBD1. The CDR3 is 14 amino acids. Germline-derived CDR1 and CDR2 are SEHNR and FQNEAQ (reference sequence). With V trimmed by 2 bases and J by 5 bases, 2 bases remained unmatched. The CDR3 loop reads CASSLSGGDQPQHF. For the CDR3, the DNA is TGTGCCAGCAGCTTATCAGGGGGCGATCAGCCCCAGCATTTT.

The genes are TRBV5-1 and TRBJ2-2; TRBD1 matches 9 bases. The CDR3 consists of 14 residues. Germline lookup yields CDR1 SGHRS and CDR2 YFSETQ. Trimming at V came to 4 bases and at J to 5 bases, leaving 3 bases not matched to a gene. The CDR3 protein is CASSVGQGTGELFF. Here the CDR3 DNA reads TGCGCCAGCAGCGTCGGACAGGGGACCGGGGAGCTGTTTTTT.

CDR3 DNA: TGTGCCAGCAGCCGGGGGACGGCTGGAGGAAACACCATATATTTT. Amino acids: CASSRGTAGGNTIYF. V is TRBV6-1 and J is TRBJ1-3; TRBD1 might be the D (5 bases). The CDR3 is 15 residues long. V was clipped by 6 bases and J by 4 bases, with 16 bases between them. CDR1 MNHNS and CDR2 SASEGT come from the germline V gene.